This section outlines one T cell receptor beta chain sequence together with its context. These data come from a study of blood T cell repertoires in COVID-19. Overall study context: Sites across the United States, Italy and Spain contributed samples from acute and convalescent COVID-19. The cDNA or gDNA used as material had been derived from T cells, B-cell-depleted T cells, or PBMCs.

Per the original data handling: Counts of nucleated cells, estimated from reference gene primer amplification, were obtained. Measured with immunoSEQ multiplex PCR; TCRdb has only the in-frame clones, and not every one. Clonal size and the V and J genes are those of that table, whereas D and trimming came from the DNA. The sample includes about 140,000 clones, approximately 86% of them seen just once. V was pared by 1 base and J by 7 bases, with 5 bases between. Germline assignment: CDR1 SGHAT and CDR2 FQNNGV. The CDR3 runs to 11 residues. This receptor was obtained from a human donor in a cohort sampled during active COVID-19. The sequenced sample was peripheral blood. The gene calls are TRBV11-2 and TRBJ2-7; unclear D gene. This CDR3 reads CASSLVREQYF. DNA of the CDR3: TGTGCCAGCAGCTTAGTCCGGGAGCAGTACTTC.